This TCR beta chain was identified in a study of regulatory and conventional T cells in RAG deficiency (TCRdb year 2017). Concerning the study at large: To compare the diversity and composition of the repertoires of Treg, conventional CD4+ and CD8+ T cells between RAG-deficient patients and healthy controls, the study applied high-throughput TCR beta sequencing. The investigation overall reported the following: For some subjects, some analyses of T-cell subsets were not performed. Compared with control T-cell subpopulations, RAG-deficient patients had much lower Shannon entropy and higher Simpson indices. Shorter CDR3 lengths were found in all patient T-cell subsets, and >85% Treg-Tconv repertoire overlap at nucleotide and amino acid level was observed in Omenn syndrome patients. In Omenn syndrome and CID/AS patients compared with controls, around 100-fold fewer unique TCR beta sequences were detected from Treg cells, versus about 10-fold fewer for other subsets. Rather than being bona fide Treg cells, the sorted CD25-high CD127-low cells in Omenn syndrome patients may represent peripherally activated cells.

Comments on this clone: Its antigen specificity is not known. There are no base qualities to consult, and no much larger clone falls within one base.

The protocol used for the library was the immunoSEQ multiplex PCR assay. Genomic DNA from the sorted T-cell subsets was used to amplify and sequence rearranged TCR beta chain products. The authors' analysis ran thus. Shannon entropy and Simpson indices were used to measure how diverse the repertoire of productive TCR beta rearrangements was. To gauge clonal expansion, the frequencies of the 100 most abundant productive TCR beta clonotypes among total reads were added together. The TRB repertoires were scored with a self-reactivity index built on which amino acids appear at CDR3beta positions 6 and 7. Two-way ANOVA was used for repertoire analyses, while Student t or Mann-Whitney tests were used for flow cytometric analyses. The table was pulled from immuneACCESS by TCRdb, which kept in-frame rearrangements only. Such tables lose some clones; where checked, under half of the loss comes from unresolved V genes, and the rest has no known cause. V, J and clone size were drawn from that table, and D and trimming were deduced from the DNA. The table for this sample lists under 25,000 clones; 87% of them were counted only once. The biggest ten clones account for roughly 1.4% of the sample.

Before genomic DNA extraction, regulatory T cells were purified from blood as CD4+CD25-high CD127-low cells. For repertoire analyses, the comparison group consisted of fewer than ten healthy control donors. From the germline V gene, CDR1 is SGHTA and CDR2 is FQGNSA. Trimming costs V 5 bases and J 0 bases, and their ends lie 17 bases apart. The CDR3 has 16 amino acids, counting the end cysteine and phenylalanine. The sequence is cut down to CDR3 DNA, 48 bases in frame from base 1. These data also featured in a second study, about regulatory T cells. That second publication adds: For the multiplex PCR, 52 forward TRBV primers and 13 reverse TRBJ primers were used, and amplification bias was corrected with both assay-based and computational methods. Patient repertoires showed restricted unique TRB V-J pairs and skewed V and J gene usage, most marked in regulatory T cells. Between CD3G-deficient patients and healthy controls, the study compared T-cell receptor beta repertoires in sorted regulatory T cells, conventional CD4+ T cells and CD8+ T cells. Ficoll density separation was used to isolate peripheral blood mononuclear cells. Rearranged TRB loci were amplified from genomic DNA by multiplex PCR within the immunoSEQ assay. Sequencing of the TRB amplicons was done on an Illumina HiSeq platform. Raw sequences were error-filtered and aligned to reference gene sequences by custom algorithms, then analyzed with the immunoSEQ online tools. Productive and nonproductive TRB rearrangement frequencies were evaluated among both unique and total sequences. Prism software was used to run t tests, Mann-Whitney tests or two-way ANOVA for comparisons between groups.

The chain is assembled from TRBV7-2 and TRBJ2-7, with TRBD2 tentatively as D gene (5 bases match). The sequence derives from a human donor in good health. Sequencing input: Tregs sorted from blood. The DNA is TGTGCCAGCAGCCCAGATACCCTGGGGAGCTCCTACGAGCAGTACTTC. Translated, this gives CASSPDTLGSSYEQYF.